The present T cell receptor (beta chain) was sequenced within a study of blood T cell repertoires in COVID-19. Generated by immunoSEQ multiplex PCR, the TCRdb table keeps only in-frame clones and is missing some. In the table there are fewer than 90,000 clones, roughly 80% of which are singletons. Germline values: CDR1 KGHSH, CDR2 LQKENI. Trimming stripped 4 bases from V and 3 bases from J, with 10 bases between. The CDR3 covers 13 residues. The sample comprised peripheral blood. J is TRBJ2-7 and V is TRBV18; no clear D gene. This clonotype was obtained from a human donor in a cohort sampled during active COVID-19. The CDR3 sequence: CASSLRVLYEQYF. The CDR3 DNA reads as TGTGCCAGCTCACTTCGGGTTCTCTACGAGCAGTACTTC.